The 16 T cell receptor beta chains presented below share a single source sample, sequenced in a study of identifying expanded T cells in peripheral blood (dated by TCRdb to about 2019). Library creation used the immunoSEQ multiplex PCR assay. TCRdb mirrors the immuneACCESS table, restricted to in-frame sequences. Some clones are absent from its copies; in checked studies, under half trace to an unresolved V gene, and the reason for the others is unknown. Here the sample has tens of thousands of clones; 84% occur a single time. The ten largest clonotypes hold more than 15% of the sample. Input material: blood. The receptors stem from a person aged 18 to 75 in good health.

The rearrangement joins TRBV19 to TRBJ1-2, with D possibly being TRBD1 (5 bases). The V and J ends lost 2 bases and 4 bases respectively, with 14 bases between them. CDR3 length equals 15 residues. CDR1 is LNHDA, CDR2 SQIVND, per germline (reference sequence). CDR3 protein: CASSIRGNPLYGYTF. The CDR3 bases are TGTGCCAGTAGTATAAGGGGCAACCCTCTCTATGGCTACACCTTC.

V is TRBV19 and J is TRBJ1-1; 8 bases map to TRBD1. V shed 7 bases and J 1 base; nucleotides not matched to a gene: 11. This CDR3 has 16 residues. Germline values: CDR1 LNHDA, CDR2 SQIVND (reference sequence). CDR3 in amino acids: CASTLIPTGANTEAFF. CDR3 DNA sequence: TGTGCCAGTACCCTGATCCCGACAGGGGCGAACACTGAAGCTTTCTTT.

The chain carries TRBV4-3 and TRBJ2-5; D assignment may be TRBD1 or TRBD2 (7 bases each). Between the trimmed V and J ends, which lost 0 bases and 10 bases, there was a span of 21 bases. The CDR3 runs 16 residues. Germline-derived CDR1 and CDR2 are LGHNA and YSLEER. The chain's CDR3 is CASSQDGTGEGENQYF. The CDR3 bases are TGCGCCAGCAGCCAAGATGGAACAGGGGAGGGAGAAAACCAGTACTTC.

The rearrangement links TRBV7-8 to TRBJ1-3, with 7 bases matching TRBD1. This CDR3 comprises 15 residues. Unmatched junction bases numbered 5, after V lost 4 bases and J lost 2 bases. CDR1 is SGHVS, CDR2 FQNEAQ, per germline. This CDR3 reads CASSSRTGAGNTIYF. CDR3 bases: TGTGCCAGCAGCTCTCGGACAGGAGCTGGAAACACCATATATTTT.

The chain combines TRBV19 with TRBJ2-7, with TRBD1 as a possible D gene (5 bases). This CDR3 comprises 14 residues. The V and J ends lost 2 bases and 2 bases respectively, with 10 bases between them. From germline, CDR1 is LNHDA and CDR2 SQIVND (reference sequence). The CDR3 region is CASSITTTAYEQYF. CDR3 DNA: TGTGCCAGTAGTATAACGACGACAGCCTACGAGCAGTACTTC.

The rearrangement uses TRBV29-1 and TRBJ2-1, with 8 bases aligning to TRBD2. Trimming took 5 bases from V and 5 from J; bases not matched to a gene: 8. The CDR3 covers 14 residues. The V gene's germline CDR1 is SQVTM and CDR2 ANQGSEA. The CDR3: CSVYASGGNNEQFF. The CDR3 bases are TGCAGCGTTTACGCATCGGGGGGGAACAATGAGCAGTTCTTC.

V usage is TRBV4-3 and J usage is TRBJ2-1; D possibly corresponds to TRBD1 (5 bases). Germline V CDR1 and CDR2: LGHNA, YSLEER. V lost 0 bases and J 7 bases, leaving 10 bases between the germline ends. The CDR3 contains 14 residues. CDR3 nucleotide sequence: TGCGCCAGCAGCCAAGATTGGGGCGCTAATGAGCAGTTCTTC. It yields the protein CASSQDWGANEQFF.

The J gene is TRBJ2-2, the V gene TRBV28; possible D gene TRBD1, 5 bases. This CDR3 contains 16 residues. Germline assignment: CDR1 MDHEN and CDR2 SYDVKM. The V end lost 5 bases, the J end lost 3 bases, and 16 bases lay between the germline ends. CDR3 in DNA: TGTGCCAGCAGTGGCGCTTCCTGGGGCGACACCGGGGAGCTGTTTTTT. This codes for CASSGASWGDTGELFF.

The chain couples TRBV29-1 to TRBJ2-2, with 8 bases that match TRBD1. CDR1 and CDR2 from the germline V gene are SQVTM and ANQGSEA. This CDR3 region has 14 residues. Losses at the gene ends were 3 bases for V and 6 bases for J; bases not matched to a gene: 6. CDR3: CSVDGQGNPGELFF. In DNA form, the CDR3 reads TGCAGCGTTGACGGACAGGGTAACCCCGGGGAGCTGTTTTTT.

The genes are TRBV4-2 and TRBJ2-1; 16 bases align to TRBD2. This CDR3 spans 18 amino acids. Germline lookup yields CDR1 LGHNA and CDR2 YNFKEQ. V lost 8 bases to trimming and J lost 2 bases; unmatched junction nucleotides: 9. Here the CDR3 DNA reads TGTGCCAGCGGCGGATCCGGGACTAGCGGGAGGGCCTACAATGAGCAGTTCTTC. Translation gives CASGGSGTSGRAYNEQFF.

V usage is TRBV4-1 and J usage is TRBJ1-1; D not certain. Germline lookup yields CDR1 MGHRA and CDR2 YSYEKL. The CDR3 length is 15 residues. V dropped 0 bases and J dropped 8 bases, with 16 bases sitting between them. CDR3 residues: CASSQDVSFRAEAFF. The CDR3 nucleotides are TGCGCCAGCAGCCAAGATGTATCATTTCGGGCCGAAGCTTTCTTT.

The chain is built from TRBV18 and TRBJ2-5, with D maybe TRBD2 (5 bases). Germline lookup yields CDR1 KGHSH and CDR2 LQKENI. The CDR3 length is 14 residues. Deletions cut 5 bases from V and 0 bases from J, with 10 bases between. CDR3 nucleotides: TGTGCCAGCTCAAAAAGCGGAAACCAAGAGACCCAGTACTTC. This translates into CASSKSGNQETQYF.

The chain employs TRBV4-3 and TRBJ2-2, with 7 bases fitting TRBD2. Germline loops: CDR1 LGHNA, CDR2 YSLEER. CDR3 size: 15 residues. The J segment lost 5 bases and the V segment lost 2 bases, leaving 5 bases of the junction unmatched. The CDR3 loop reads CASSQFREVTGELFF. Here the CDR3 DNA reads TGCGCCAGCAGCCAATTCCGGGAGGTTACCGGGGAGCTGTTTTTT.

This clone was observed a handful of times. The chain is built from TRBV30 and TRBJ1-5; the D gene is possibly TRBD1 (5 bases). Trimming pared 8 bases from V and 2 bases from J, leaving 13 bases between. Germline V gene data show CDR1 as GTSNPN and CDR2 as SVGIG (reference sequence). The CDR3 contains 13 residues. The CDR3 nucleotides read TGTGCCGTAGATATGGGGGGCAATCAGCCCCAGCATTTT. Translated, it gives CAVDMGGNQPQHF.

As DNA, the CDR3 is TGTGCCAGCTCACCGGGGACGGTTAGCTCTGGAAACACCATATATTTT. Translating gives CASSPGTVSSGNTIYF. This rearrangement joins TRBV18 to TRBJ1-3, with a tentative D call TRBD1 (5 bases). This CDR3 has 16 residues. Germline assignment: CDR1 KGHSH and CDR2 LQKENI. Trimming stripped 3 bases from V and 0 bases from J, with 12 bases between.

The table lists this clone with a count of one. This chain joins TRBV7-2 and TRBJ2-7; D is ambiguous. Germline CDR1 is SGHTA and CDR2 is FQGNSA. V was shortened by 1 base and J by 6 bases, with 10 bases between the two germline ends. The CDR3 length is 13 residues. The CDR3 sequence is CASSLVSLTEQYF. The CDR3 nucleotides read TGTGCCAGCAGCTTAGTATCACTCACCGAGCAGTACTTC.